This T cell receptor (beta chain) was recorded in a study of blood T cell repertoires in COVID-19. TCRdb's copy holds only in-frame clones and misses some; the assay was immunoSEQ multiplex PCR. The sample records about 150,000 clones, approximately 84% being singletons. Seattle researchers signed up patients amid active infection and tracked them longitudinally. V lost 0 bases, J lost 6 bases, and 6 bases stayed unmatched. The CDR3 totals 14 residues. Looked up from germline, CDR1 is SGHTS and CDR2 is YDEGEE. The specimen sequenced was peripheral blood. This clonotype was sampled from a woman older than 75 with COVID-19, enrolled during active disease. The chain links TRBV5-8 to TRBJ2-7; 7 bases are shared with TRBD1. This CDR3 reads CASSLDRGLVEQYF. DNA for the CDR3: TGTGCCAGCAGCTTGGACAGGGGTTTGGTCGAGCAGTACTTC.